The next 5 T cell receptor beta chains were all read from a single sample in a study of CD8+ T cells in alopecia areata (dated by TCRdb to the late 2010s). Preparation of the library involved the immunoSEQ multiplex PCR assay. To provide template for TCR sequencing, every sample had RNA extracted and reverse transcribed into cDNA. The table comes from immuneACCESS by way of TCRdb, which keeps in-frame sequences with V and J called. Part of the clones is missing from these tables; in studies checked, under half for an unresolved V gene and the rest for unknown reasons. This sample comprises under 250,000 clones, under 60% of them detected only once. Of the sample, about 1.4% falls within the top ten clones. Interpreted using the paper, the time point label stands for: about 4 weeks on oral tofacitinib. The intended sense of this specimen's treatment or condition label: oral pan-JAK inhibitor, 5-10 mg twice daily.

The sample here was CD4+ T cells sorted from blood, taken at week 4, from a patient treated with tofacitinib. The receptors originated from a human donor with alopecia areata.

The chain employs TRBV6-5 and TRBJ1-2, with D hard to call. The CDR3 is 15 residues long. Germline CDR1 MNHEY, CDR2 SVGAGI. V was trimmed by 0 bases and J by 7 bases, leaving 15 bases between them. CDR3 bases: TGTGCCAGCAGTTACTCGAACGTGGGTGGCTCTGGCTACACCTTC. Encoded protein: CASSYSNVGGSGYTF.

This clone was seen only a few times. The same CDR3 also results from other DNA sequences found in this sample. This chain joins TRBV5-1 and TRBJ2-5; a possible D gene is TRBD1 (5 bases). Trimming pared 0 bases from V and 3 bases from J, leaving 6 bases between. CDR1 and CDR2 (germline): SGHRS, YFSETQ. This CDR3 region has 13 residues. CDR3 coding DNA: TGCGCCAGCAGCTTGGGCAGGGAAGAGACCCAGTACTTC. Protein sequence: CASSLGREETQYF.

Only a few counts were recorded for this clone. This sequence joins TRBV25-1 and TRBJ2-3; D gene unclear. Germline CDR1 and CDR2: MGHDK and SYGVNS. This CDR3 contains 15 residues. The V end was cut by 8 bases, the J end by 0 bases, with 15 bases between. The CDR3 coding sequence is TGTGCCAGCTTGACTTTCAATACTAGCACAGATACGCAGTATTTT. It codes for CASLTFNTSTDTQYF.

The chain employs TRBV4-3 and TRBJ1-1; TRBD1 aligns across 8 bases. This CDR3 spans 16 amino acids. With 1 base clipped from V and 5 bases from J, the junction kept 9 bases outside the gene matches. Germline V gene lookup returns CDR1 LGHNA and CDR2 YSLEER. CDR3 region: CASSQGPTGVQTEAFF. The CDR3, as DNA: TGCGCCAGCAGCCAAGGCCCGACAGGGGTACAAACTGAAGCTTTCTTT.

This clone came up once. The chain links TRBV30 to TRBJ1-1, with no clear D. Germline CDR1 reads GTSNPN; CDR2 reads SVGIG (reference sequence). CDR3 length equals 14 residues. Deletions cut 4 bases from V and 4 bases from J, with 16 bases between. CDR3 nucleotides: TGTGCCTGGACCTTCCGACTGCCGGCCACTGAAGCTTTCTTT. Its translation: CAWTFRLPATEAFF.